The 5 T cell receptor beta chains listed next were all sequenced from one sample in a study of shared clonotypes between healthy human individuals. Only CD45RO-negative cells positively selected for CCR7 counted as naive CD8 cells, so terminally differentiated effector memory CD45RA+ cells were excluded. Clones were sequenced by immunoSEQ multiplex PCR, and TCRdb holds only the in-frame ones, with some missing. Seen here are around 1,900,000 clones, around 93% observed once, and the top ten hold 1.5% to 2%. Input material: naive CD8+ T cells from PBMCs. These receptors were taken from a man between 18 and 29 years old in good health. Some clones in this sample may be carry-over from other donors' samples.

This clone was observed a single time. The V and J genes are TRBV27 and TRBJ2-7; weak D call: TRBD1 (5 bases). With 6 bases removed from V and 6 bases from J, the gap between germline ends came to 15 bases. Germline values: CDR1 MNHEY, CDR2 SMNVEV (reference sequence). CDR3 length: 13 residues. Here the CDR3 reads CASSKGALGEQYF. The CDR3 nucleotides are TGTGCCAGCAGCAAAGGGGCCCTGGGCGAGCAGTACTTC.

CDR3 nucleotides: TGTGCCAGCACCGCCGCCGCCTGGGCAGAAACGAACACCGGGGAGCTGTTTTTT. It yields the protein CASTAAAWAETNTGELFF. The V gene is TRBV27, the J gene TRBJ2-2; D ambiguous. Germline lookup yields CDR1 MNHEY and CDR2 SMNVEV (reference sequence). Trimming shortened V by 7 bases and J by 0 bases, and 21 bases separated the two germline ends. The CDR3 consists of 18 residues.

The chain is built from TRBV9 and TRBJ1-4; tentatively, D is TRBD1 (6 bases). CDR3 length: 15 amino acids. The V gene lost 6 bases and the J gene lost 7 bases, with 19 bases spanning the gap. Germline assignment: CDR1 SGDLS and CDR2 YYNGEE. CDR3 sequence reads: CASNLGGLAGEKLFF. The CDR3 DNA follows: TGTGCCAGCAACCTCGGGGGCCTGGCGGGTGAAAAACTGTTTTTT.

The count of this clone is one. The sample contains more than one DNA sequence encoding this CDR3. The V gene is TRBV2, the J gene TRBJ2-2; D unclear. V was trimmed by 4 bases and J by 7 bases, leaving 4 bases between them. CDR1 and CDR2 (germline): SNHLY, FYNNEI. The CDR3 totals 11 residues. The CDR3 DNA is TGTGCCAGCAGTGTGATCGGGGAGCTGTTTTTT. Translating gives CASSVIGELFF. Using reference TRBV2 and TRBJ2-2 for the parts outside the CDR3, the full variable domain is EPEVTQTPSHQVTQMGQEVILRCVPISNHLYFYWYRQILGQKVEFLVSFYNNEISEKSEIFDDQFSVERPDGSNFTLKIRSTKLEDSAMYFCASSVIGELFFGEGSRLTVL.

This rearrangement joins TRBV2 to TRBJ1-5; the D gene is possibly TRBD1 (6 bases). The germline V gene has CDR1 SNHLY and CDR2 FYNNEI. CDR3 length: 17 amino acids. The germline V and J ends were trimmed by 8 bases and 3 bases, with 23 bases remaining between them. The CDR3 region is CASLPNRAPESNQPQHF. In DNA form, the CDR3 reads TGTGCCAGCCTCCCGAACAGGGCACCCGAGTCCAATCAGCCCCAGCATTTT.